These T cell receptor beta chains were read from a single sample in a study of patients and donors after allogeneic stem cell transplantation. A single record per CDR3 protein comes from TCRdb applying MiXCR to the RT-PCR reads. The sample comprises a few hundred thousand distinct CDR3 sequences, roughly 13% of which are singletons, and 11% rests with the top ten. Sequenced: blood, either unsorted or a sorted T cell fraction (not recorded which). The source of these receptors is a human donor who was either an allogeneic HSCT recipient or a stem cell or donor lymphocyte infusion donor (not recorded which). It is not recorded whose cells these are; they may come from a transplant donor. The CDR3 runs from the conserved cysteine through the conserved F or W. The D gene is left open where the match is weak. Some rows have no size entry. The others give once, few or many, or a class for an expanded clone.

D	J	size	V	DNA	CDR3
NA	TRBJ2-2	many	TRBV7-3	TGTGCCAGCAGCCAACGGACCGCCGGGGAGCTGTTTTTT	CASSQRTAGELFF
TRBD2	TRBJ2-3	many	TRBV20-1	TGCAGTGCTAGAGATTTGTTGGCCGGGACTAGAGCAGATACGCAGTATTTT	CSARDLLAGTRADTQYF
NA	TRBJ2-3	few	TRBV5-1	TGCGCCAGCGGCCCGGGGAACACAGATACGCAGTATTTT	CASGPGNTDTQYF
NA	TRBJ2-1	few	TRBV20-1	TGCAGTGCTAGAGTAGGCGGGCCAAGCTCCTACAATGAGCAGTTCTTC	CSARVGGPSSYNEQFF
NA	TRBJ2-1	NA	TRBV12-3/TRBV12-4	TGTGCCAGCAGCCCCCCCTGGCGCAATGAGCAGTTCTTC	CASSPPWRNEQFF
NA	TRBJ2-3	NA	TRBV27	TGTGCCAGCGGCCCACTTAGCACAGATACGCAGTATTTT	CASGPLSTDTQYF
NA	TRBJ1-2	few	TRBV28	TGTGCCAGCATAGCGGGGACCAAACATGGCTACACCTTC	CASIAGTKHGYTF
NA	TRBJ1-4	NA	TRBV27	TGTGCCAGCATCGGGACTAAAAAGAGGGTTGTAAAACTGTTTTTT	CASIGTKKRVVKLFF
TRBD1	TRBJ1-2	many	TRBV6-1	TGTGCCAGCAGATCGCGGACAGGGGACCTTTTTTATGGCTACACCTTC	CASRSRTGDLFYGYTF
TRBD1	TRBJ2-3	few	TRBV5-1	TGCGCCAGCAGGGACACAGGGGGCTTAACAGATACGCAGTATTTT	CASRDTGGLTDTQYF
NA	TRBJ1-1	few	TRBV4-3	TGCGCCAGCAGCCAAGAGGGCAGGGGCACTGAAGCTTTCTTT	CASSQEGRGTEAFF
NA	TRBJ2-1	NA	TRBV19	TGTGCCAGTCACCCTCCAGGGTTGGGGAAATACAATGAGCAGTTCTTC	CASHPPGLGKYNEQFF
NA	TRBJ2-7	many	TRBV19	TGTGCCAGTAGTATAGCCAGGGCGGAGGGAGAGCAGTACTTC	CASSIARAEGEQYF
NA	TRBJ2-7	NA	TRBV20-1	TGCAGTGCCCTATCGGGAAACACCTACGAGCAGTACTTC	CSALSGNTYEQYF
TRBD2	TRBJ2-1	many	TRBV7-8	TGTGCCAGCAGTGAACGTAGGACTAGCGGTTACAATGAGCAGTTCTTC	CASSERRTSGYNEQFF
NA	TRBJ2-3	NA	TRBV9	TGTGCCAACAGCGCAGAGGGGACTAGCACAGATACGCAGTATTTT	CANSAEGTSTDTQYF
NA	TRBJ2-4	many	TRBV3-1	TGTGCCAGCAGCCCCCCGCGTCAAGGGGCCTTAGGTAACATTCAGTACTTC	CASSPPRQGALGNIQYF
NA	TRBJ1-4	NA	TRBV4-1	TGCGCCAGCAGCCAGGTATTAAGACAGGCCCGAGGAAAACTGTTTTTT	CASSQVLRQARGKLFF
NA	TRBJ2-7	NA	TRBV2	TGTGCCAGCAGAGGGCTAGGCCTTCACTACGAGCAGTACTTC	CASRGLGLHYEQYF
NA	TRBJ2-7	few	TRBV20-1	TGCAGTGCTAGAGATAGTCGCAATTTCTTCACCGAGCAGTACTTC	CSARDSRNFFTEQYF
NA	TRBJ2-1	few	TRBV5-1	TGCGCCAGCAACCGGGAGCAAGGGTCGAATGAGCAGTTCTTC	CASNREQGSNEQFF
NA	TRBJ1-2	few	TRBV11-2	TGTGCCAGCAGCTTAGATTGGAATGGGGCTTTTGGCTACACCTTC	CASSLDWNGAFGYTF
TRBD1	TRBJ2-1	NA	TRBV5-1	TGCGCCAGCAGCTTGGCACAGGGGGGAACTGATGAGCAGTTCTTC	CASSLAQGGTDEQFF
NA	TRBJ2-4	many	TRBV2	TGTGCCAGCAGTGAGGGGGTGCGGGGTGGTGTCATTCAGTACTTC	CASSEGVRGGVIQYF
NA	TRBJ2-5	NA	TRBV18	TGTGCCAGCTCACCACCCCTCGGGGGGCCCACCGTGACCCAGTACTTC	CASSPPLGGPTVTQYF
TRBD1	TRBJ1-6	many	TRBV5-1	TGCGCCAGCAGCTTGGGCGGGACAGATAATTCACCCCTCCACTTT	CASSLGGTDNSPLHF
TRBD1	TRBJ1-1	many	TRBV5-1	TGCGCCAGCAGGGGACAGGGGGCAGGGACTGAAGCTTTCTTT	CASRGQGAGTEAFF
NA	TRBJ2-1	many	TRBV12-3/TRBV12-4	TGTGCCAGCAGTTTTTTGGGGGGCTCCTACAATGAGCAGTTCTTC	CASSFLGGSYNEQFF
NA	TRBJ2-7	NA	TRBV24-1	TGTGCCACCTCGGAAGGGTTCGAGCAGTACTTC	CATSEGFEQYF
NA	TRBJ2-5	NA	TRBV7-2	TGTGCCAGCAGCTTAGAGGTCGGCAGGGCTCTTGAGACCCAGTACTTC	CASSLEVGRALETQYF
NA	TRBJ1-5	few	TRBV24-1	TGTGCCACCAGTGATCAGACAGGTTTCAATCAGCCCCAGCATTTT	CATSDQTGFNQPQHF
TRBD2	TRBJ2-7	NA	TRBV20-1	TGCAGTGCTGCCGTTACACGACTAGCGGATCATTACGAGCAGTACTTC	CSAAVTRLADHYEQYF
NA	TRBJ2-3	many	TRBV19	TGTGCCAGTAGGAGGACTATTCCGGGGCGCACAGATACGCAGTATTTT	CASRRTIPGRTDTQYF
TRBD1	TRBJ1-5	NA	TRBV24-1	TGTGCCACCAGTGATACGGACAGGGATAGCAATCAGCCCCAGCATTTT	CATSDTDRDSNQPQHF
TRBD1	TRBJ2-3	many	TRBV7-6	TGTGCCAGCATGGAACAGGGGGCGGCAGATACGCAGTATTTT	CASMEQGAADTQYF
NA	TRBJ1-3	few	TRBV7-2	TGTGCCAGCAGCTTAGGGGCCTCTGGAAACACCATATATTTT	CASSLGASGNTIYF
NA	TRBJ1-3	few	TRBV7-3	TGTGCCAGCAGCTATAGAGCGGGGGCTCCCGGAAACACCATATATTTT	CASSYRAGAPGNTIYF
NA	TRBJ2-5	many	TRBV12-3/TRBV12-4	TGTGCCAGCAGGACCGACAGTCAAGAGACCCAGTACTTC	CASRTDSQETQYF
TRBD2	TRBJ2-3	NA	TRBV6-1	TGTGCCAGCAGGGTACTAGCGGGGCGCACAGATACGCAGTATTTT	CASRVLAGRTDTQYF
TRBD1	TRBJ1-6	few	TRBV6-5	TGTGCCAGCAGTTCTGCAGGGGGTCGGTCGGCCCTCCACTTT	CASSSAGGRSALHF
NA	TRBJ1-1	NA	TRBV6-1	TGTGCCAGCTGGGGGACAAAGAACACTGAAGCTTTCTTT	CASWGTKNTEAFF
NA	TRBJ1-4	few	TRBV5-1	TGCGCCAGCAGCTTTGTTCTGGGGCTAACTAATGAAAAACTGTTTTTT	CASSFVLGLTNEKLFF
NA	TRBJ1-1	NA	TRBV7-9	TGTGCCAGCAGCTTAGGATTGTTGGGGCAGCAGAACACTGAAGCTTTCTTT	CASSLGLLGQQNTEAFF
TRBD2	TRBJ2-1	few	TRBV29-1	TGCAGCGTGCCCCCCCCCCGACTAGCGCTCTGGGGGTCCTACAATGAGCAGTTCTTC	CSVPPPRLALWGSYNEQFF
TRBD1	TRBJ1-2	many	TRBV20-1	TGCAGTGCCGGACGGCAGGGGGGCTATGGCTACACCTTC	CSAGRQGGYGYTF
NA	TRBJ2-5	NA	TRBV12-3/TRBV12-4	TGTGCCAGCAGGAACTCAGGGAAACTTGGGACCCAGTACTTC	CASRNSGKLGTQYF
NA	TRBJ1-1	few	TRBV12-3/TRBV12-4	TGTGCCAGCAGTGGGTATGGGGACACTGAAGCTTTCTTT	CASSGYGDTEAFF
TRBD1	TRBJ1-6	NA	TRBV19	TGTGCCAGTAGTCGGGACAGTCGGTCACCCCTCCACTTT	CASSRDSRSPLHF
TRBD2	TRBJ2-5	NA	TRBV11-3	TGTGCCAGCACCCCATCGGGGGGGTACCAAGAGACCCAGTACTTC	CASTPSGGYQETQYF
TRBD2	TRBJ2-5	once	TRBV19	TGTGCCACCAGCAGATCAGGACTAGCGGGGGGTAAAGAGACCCAGTACTTC	CATSRSGLAGGKETQYF
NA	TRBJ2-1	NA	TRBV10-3	TGTGCCATCAGTGAGAGGGGGATGGGGACCAGGAATGAGCAGTTCTTC	CAISERGMGTRNEQFF
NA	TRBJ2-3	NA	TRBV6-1	TGTGCCAGCAAACAGACCTCTAGCACAGATACGCAGTATTTT	CASKQTSSTDTQYF
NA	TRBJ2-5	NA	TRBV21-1	TGTGCCAGCAGCAAAGGAGAATCGGGACCTTGGGACCAAGAGACCCAGTACTTC	CASSKGESGPWDQETQYF
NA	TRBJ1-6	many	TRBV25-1	TGTGCCAGCAGTGATAGATTTAGAGGTTCACCCCTCCACTTT	CASSDRFRGSPLHF
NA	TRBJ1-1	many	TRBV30	TGTGCCTGGAATCCGGACCAAGACACTGAAGCTTTCTTT	CAWNPDQDTEAFF
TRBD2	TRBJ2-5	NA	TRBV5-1	TGCGCCAGCAGCATTGGACTAGCGCCTCCGAGGGCCCAGTACTTC	CASSIGLAPPRAQYF
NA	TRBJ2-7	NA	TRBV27	TGTGCCAGCAGTTCACATTCAGGGCAGCAGTACTTC	CASSSHSGQQYF